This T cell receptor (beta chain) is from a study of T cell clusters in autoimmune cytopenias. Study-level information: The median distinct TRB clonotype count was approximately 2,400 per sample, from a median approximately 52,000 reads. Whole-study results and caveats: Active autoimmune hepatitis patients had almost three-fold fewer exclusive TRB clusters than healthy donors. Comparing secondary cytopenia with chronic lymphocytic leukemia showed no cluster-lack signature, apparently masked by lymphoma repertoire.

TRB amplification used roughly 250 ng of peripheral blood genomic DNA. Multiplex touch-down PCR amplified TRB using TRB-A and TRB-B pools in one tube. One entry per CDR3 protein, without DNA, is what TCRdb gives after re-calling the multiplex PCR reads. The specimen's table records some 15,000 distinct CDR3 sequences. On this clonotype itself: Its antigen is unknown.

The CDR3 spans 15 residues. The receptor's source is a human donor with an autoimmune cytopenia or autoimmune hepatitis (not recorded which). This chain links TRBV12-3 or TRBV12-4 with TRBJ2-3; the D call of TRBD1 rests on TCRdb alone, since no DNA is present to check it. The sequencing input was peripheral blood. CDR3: CASSHTAGAGDTQYF.